A single sample gave rise to the 10 T cell receptor beta chains below, sequenced in a study of Ad26.COV2.S vaccination and SARS-CoV-2 variants. Indicated treatment: some 20 received Ad26.COV2.S at low or high dose, single or two shots; 5 received placebo; per-sample allocation not given. It was on day 63 after the first vaccine or placebo injection that samples were taken. Clones were sequenced by immunoSEQ multiplex PCR, and TCRdb holds only the in-frame ones, with some missing. Altogether 300,000 to 400,000 clones are present, around 89% being singletons, with the ten largest covering around 5%. Specimen: peripheral blood, collected in a trial of Ad26.COV2.S vaccine versus placebo. The receptors were gathered from a person between 18 and 60 years old who received the Ad26.COV2.S COVID-19 vaccine or a placebo.

The chain carries TRBV12-3 or TRBV12-4 and TRBJ2-2; D possibly matches TRBD1 or TRBD2 (6 bases each). Trimming took 8 bases from V and 7 from J, leaving 11 bases between them. The CDR3 is made up of 12 amino acids. The CDR3 nucleotides read TGTGCCAGCGGGGGGCCGGGCGGGGAGCTGTTTTTT. Its protein is CASGGPGGELFF.

CDR3 in amino acids: CASSQGVSGQETQYF. The DNA for the CDR3 is TGTGCCAGCAGCCAAGGCGTCTCCGGCCAAGAGACCCAGTACTTC. V and J are TRBV3-1 (or the pseudogene TRBV3-2) and TRBJ2-5; D is unclear. V dropped 1 base and J dropped 1 base, with 10 bases sitting between them. The CDR3 consists of 15 residues. The germline V gene has CDR1 LGHDT and CDR2 YNNKEL (reference sequence).

This chain links TRBV7-6 with TRBJ2-1; 10 nucleotides match TRBD1. Germline V CDR1 and CDR2: SGHVS, FNYEAQ. J was trimmed by 7 bases and V by 4 bases; bases with no gene match: 7. The CDR3 loop spans 15 amino acids. CDR3 in amino acids: CASSSRQGARNEQFF. In DNA, the CDR3 is TGTGCCAGCAGCTCGAGACAGGGGGCAAGAAATGAGCAGTTCTTC. Together with reference TRBV7-6 and TRBJ2-1, the CDR3 gives the full variable domain: GAGVSQSPRYKVTKRGQDVALRCDPISGHVSLYWYRQALGQGPEFLTYFNYEAQQDKSGLPNDRFSAERPEGSISTLTIQRTEQRDSAMYRCASSSRQGARNEQFFGPGTRLTVL.

The chain carries TRBV9 and TRBJ2-3; a weak D match, TRBD1 (6 bases). This CDR3 spans 15 amino acids. Trimming took 0 bases from V and 3 from J, leaving 11 bases between them. Germline CDR1 reads SGDLS; CDR2 reads YYNGEE. In DNA, the CDR3 is TGTGCCAGCAGCGTAGCTGGGGGCAGGACAGATACGCAGTATTTT. Protein: CASSVAGGRTDTQYF.

The chain carries TRBV14 and TRBJ2-3; 9 bases map to TRBD2. The junction had 11 bases not matched to a gene; V was cut back by 4 bases and J by 0 bases. This CDR3 is 18 amino acids long. Germline loops: CDR1 SGHDN, CDR2 FVKESK. CDR3 in DNA: TGTGCCAGCAGCCTACTAGCGGGCGGAGCGACTAGCACAGATACGCAGTATTTT. It is translated as CASSLLAGGATSTDTQYF. Full variable domain (missing parts from reference TRBV14 and TRBJ2-3): EAGVTQFPSHSVIEKGQTVTLRCDPISGHDNLYWYRRVMGKEIKFLLHFVKESKQDESGMPNNRFLAERTGGTYSTLKVQPAELEDSGVYFCASSLLAGGATSTDTQYFGPGTRLTVL.

This rearrangement joins TRBV2 to TRBJ2-7; unclear D gene. Germline V gene sequence: CDR1 SNHLY, CDR2 FYNNEI. Trimming shortened V by 2 bases and J by 0 bases, and 17 bases separated the two germline ends. This CDR3 region has 17 residues. Written as DNA, the CDR3 is TGTGCCAGCAGTGAAATCGTCGGGCCGCGAAACTCCTACGAGCAGTACTTC. Protein: CASSEIVGPRNSYEQYF.

V is TRBV4-2 and J is TRBJ1-5, with D possibly TRBD1 on 5 matching bases. V lost 1 base, J lost 5 bases, and 18 bases lay in between. Germline CDR1 is LGHNA and CDR2 is YNFKEQ. The CDR3 runs 17 residues. CDR3 sequence: CASSQAGGGEGDQPQHF. CDR3 bases: TGTGCCAGCAGCCAAGCCGGGGGGGGTGAAGGGGATCAGCCCCAGCATTTT.

This rearrangement joins TRBV19 to TRBJ1-5, with 7 bases matching TRBD1. The junction had 13 bases not matched to a gene; V was cut back by 7 bases and J by 7 bases. This CDR3 contains 15 residues. The germline V gene has CDR1 LNHDA and CDR2 SQIVND (reference sequence). The CDR3 DNA sequence: TGTGCCAGTACTCTCGACAGGGACGAGGCCCAGCCCCAGCATTTT. This gives the protein CASTLDRDEAQPQHF.

The chain uses TRBV30 and TRBJ2-1, with 8 bases lining up with TRBD2. Germline V gene lookup returns CDR1 GTSNPN and CDR2 SVGIG (reference sequence). Trimming removed 1 base from V and 7 bases from J; junction bases left unmatched: 9. This CDR3 contains 15 residues. The CDR3 protein is CAWSAGLGSVNEQFF. The CDR3 nucleotides are TGTGCCTGGAGTGCGGGACTAGGTTCAGTTAATGAGCAGTTCTTC.

This sequence joins TRBV25-1 and TRBJ2-5; 11 nucleotides align to TRBD2. In germline, CDR1 is MGHDK, CDR2 SYGVNS. The J segment lost 4 bases and the V segment lost 3 bases, leaving 10 bases of the junction unmatched. The CDR3 is 17 amino acids. CDR3: CASSELVAGGRGETQYF. For the CDR3, the DNA is TGTGCCAGCAGTGAGCTGGTAGCGGGAGGGCGAGGAGAGACCCAGTACTTC. Supplemented by reference TRBV25-1 and TRBJ2-5, the full variable domain reads EADIYQTPRYLVIGTGKKITLECSQTMGHDKMYWYQQDPGMELHLIHYSYGVNSTEKGDLSSESTVSRIRTEHFPLTLESARPSHTSQYLCASSELVAGGRGETQYFGPGTRLLVL.